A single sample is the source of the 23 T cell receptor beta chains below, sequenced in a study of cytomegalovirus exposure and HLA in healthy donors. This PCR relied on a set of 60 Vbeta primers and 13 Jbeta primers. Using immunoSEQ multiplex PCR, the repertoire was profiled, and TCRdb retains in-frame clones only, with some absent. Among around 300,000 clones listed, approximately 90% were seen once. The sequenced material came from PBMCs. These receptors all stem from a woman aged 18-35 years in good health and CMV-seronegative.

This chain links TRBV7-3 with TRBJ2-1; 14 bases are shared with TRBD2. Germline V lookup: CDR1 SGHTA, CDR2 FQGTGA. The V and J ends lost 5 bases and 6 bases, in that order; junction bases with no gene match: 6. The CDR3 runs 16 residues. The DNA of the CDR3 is TGTGCCAGCAGCAAGGGGACTAGCGGGGGAACCAATGAGCAGTTCTTC. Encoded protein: CASSKGTSGGTNEQFF.

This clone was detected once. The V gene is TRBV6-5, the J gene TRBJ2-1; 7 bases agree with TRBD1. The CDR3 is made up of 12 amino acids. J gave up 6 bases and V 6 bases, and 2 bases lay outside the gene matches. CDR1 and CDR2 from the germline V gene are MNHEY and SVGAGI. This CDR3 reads CASRTGSNEQFF. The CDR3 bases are TGTGCCAGCAGGACAGGGTCCAATGAGCAGTTCTTC.

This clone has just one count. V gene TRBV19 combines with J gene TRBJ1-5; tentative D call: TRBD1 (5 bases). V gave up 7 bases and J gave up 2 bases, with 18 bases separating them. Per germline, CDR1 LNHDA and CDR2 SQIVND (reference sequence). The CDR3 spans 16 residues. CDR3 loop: CASTPLGGDRNQPQHF. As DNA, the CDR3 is TGTGCCAGTACCCCCTTAGGAGGGGATCGCAATCAGCCCCAGCATTTT.

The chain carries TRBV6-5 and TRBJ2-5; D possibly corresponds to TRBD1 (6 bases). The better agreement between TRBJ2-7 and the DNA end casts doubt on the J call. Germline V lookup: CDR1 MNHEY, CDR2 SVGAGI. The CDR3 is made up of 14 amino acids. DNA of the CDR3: TGTGCCAGCAGTAACCTCAGGGGACCCTACGAGCAGTACTTC. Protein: CASSNLRGPYEQYF.

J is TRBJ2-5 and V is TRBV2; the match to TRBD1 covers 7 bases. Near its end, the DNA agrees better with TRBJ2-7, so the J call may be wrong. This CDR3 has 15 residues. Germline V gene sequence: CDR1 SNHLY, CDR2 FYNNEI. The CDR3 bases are TGTGCCAGCATGGGGGTGGGGGACAGAAACTACGAGCAGTACTTC. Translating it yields CASMGVGDRNYEQYF.

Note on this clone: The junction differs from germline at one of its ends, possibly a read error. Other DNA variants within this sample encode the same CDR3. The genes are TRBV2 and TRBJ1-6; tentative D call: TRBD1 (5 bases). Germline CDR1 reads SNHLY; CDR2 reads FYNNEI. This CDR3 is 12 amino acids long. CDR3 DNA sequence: TGTGCCGGTCGACAGTATAATTCCCCCCTCCACTTT. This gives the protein CAGRQYNSPLHF.

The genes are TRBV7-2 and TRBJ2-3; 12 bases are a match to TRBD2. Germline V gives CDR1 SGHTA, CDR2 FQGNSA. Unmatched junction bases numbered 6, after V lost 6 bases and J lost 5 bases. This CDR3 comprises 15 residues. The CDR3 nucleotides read TGTGCCAGCAGACCTAGCGGGGGGGCCGGAGATACGCAGTATTTT. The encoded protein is CASRPSGGAGDTQYF.

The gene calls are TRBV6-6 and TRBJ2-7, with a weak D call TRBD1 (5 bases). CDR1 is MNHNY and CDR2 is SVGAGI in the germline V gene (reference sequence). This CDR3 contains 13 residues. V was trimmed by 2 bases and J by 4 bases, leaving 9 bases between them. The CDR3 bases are TGTGCCAGCAGTTACGGGGCAGGGTACGAGCAGTACTTC. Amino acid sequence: CASSYGAGYEQYF.

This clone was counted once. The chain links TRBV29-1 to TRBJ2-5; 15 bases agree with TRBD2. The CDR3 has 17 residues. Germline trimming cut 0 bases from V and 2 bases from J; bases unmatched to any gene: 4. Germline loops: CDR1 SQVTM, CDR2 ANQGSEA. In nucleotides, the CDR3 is TGCAGCGTTGAAGACTATGGGACTAGCGGGGGGCAAGAGACCCAGTACTTC. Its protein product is CSVEDYGTSGGQETQYF.

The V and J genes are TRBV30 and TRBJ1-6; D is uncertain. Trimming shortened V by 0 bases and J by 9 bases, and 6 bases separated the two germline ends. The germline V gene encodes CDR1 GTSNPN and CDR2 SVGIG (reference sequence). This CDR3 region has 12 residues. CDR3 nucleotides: TGTGCCTGGAGTGTTCGGGGTTCACCCCTCCACTTT. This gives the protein CAWSVRGSPLHF.

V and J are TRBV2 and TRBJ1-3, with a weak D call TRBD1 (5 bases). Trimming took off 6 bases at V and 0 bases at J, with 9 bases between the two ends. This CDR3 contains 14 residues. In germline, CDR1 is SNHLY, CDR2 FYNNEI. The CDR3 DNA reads TGTGCCAGCAGCGACAGACCCTCTGGAAACACCATATATTTT. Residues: CASSDRPSGNTIYF.

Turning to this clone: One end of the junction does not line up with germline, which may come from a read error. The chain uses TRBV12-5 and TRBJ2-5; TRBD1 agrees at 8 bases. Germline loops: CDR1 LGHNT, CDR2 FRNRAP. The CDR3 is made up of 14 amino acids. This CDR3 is CASGSGGKGEAQYF. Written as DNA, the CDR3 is TGTGCTAGTGGTTCAGGGGGCAAAGGAGAGGCCCAGTACTTC.

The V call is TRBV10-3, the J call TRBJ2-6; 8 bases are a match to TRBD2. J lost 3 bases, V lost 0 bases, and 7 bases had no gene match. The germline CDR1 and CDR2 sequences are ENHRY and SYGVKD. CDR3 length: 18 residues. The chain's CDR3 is CAISESGAGGIGANVLTF. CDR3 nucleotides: TGTGCCATCAGTGAGTCGGGGGCGGGGGGCATTGGGGCCAACGTCCTGACTTTC.

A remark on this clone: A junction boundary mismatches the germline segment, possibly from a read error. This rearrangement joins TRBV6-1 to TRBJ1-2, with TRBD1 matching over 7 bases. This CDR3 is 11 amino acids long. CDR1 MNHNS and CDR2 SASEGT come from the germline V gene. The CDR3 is CASSASTGLNF. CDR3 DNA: TGTGCCAGCAGTGCCTCGACAGGGCTGAACTTC.

CDR3 coding DNA: TGTGCCAGCAGCTTTTCGGGGAGGGAGTCACCCCTCCACTTT. The encoded protein is CASSFSGRESPLHF. The rearrangement joins TRBV27 to TRBJ1-6; the D is unclear. Trimming took off 6 bases at V and 10 bases at J, with 16 bases between the two ends. The CDR3 spans 14 residues. CDR1 and CDR2 from the germline V gene are MNHEY and SMNVEV (reference sequence).

CDR3 in amino acids: CASSSPGGVDEQFF. The CDR3 DNA reads TGTGCCAGCAGCTCCCCGGGGGGCGTAGATGAGCAGTTCTTC. V usage is TRBV7-9 and J usage is TRBJ2-1; D is perhaps TRBD2 (7 bases). CDR1 is SEHNR and CDR2 is FQNEAQ in the germline V gene (reference sequence). CDR3 size: 14 residues. Trimming pared 4 bases from V and 8 bases from J, leaving 15 bases between. Looking up the rest from reference TRBV7-9 and TRBJ2-1 gives the full variable domain: DTGVSQNPRHKITKRGQNVTFRCDPISEHNRLYWYRQTLGQGPEFLTYFQNEAQLEKSRLLSDRFSAERPKGSFSTLEIQRTEQGDSAMYLCASSSPGGVDEQFFGPGTRLTVL.

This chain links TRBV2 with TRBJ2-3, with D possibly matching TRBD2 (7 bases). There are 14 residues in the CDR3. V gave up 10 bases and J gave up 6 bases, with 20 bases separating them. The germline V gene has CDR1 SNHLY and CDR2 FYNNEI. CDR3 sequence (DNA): TGTGCCACCGGGGGCTCGGGGGGCATGGATACGCAGTATTTT. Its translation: CATGGSGGMDTQYF.

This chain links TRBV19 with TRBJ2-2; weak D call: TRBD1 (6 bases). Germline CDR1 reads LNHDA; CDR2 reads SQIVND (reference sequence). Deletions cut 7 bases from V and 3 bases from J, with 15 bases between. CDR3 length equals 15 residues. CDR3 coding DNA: TGTGCCAGTACAGAACAGGGCAGGGACACCGGGGAGCTGTTTTTT. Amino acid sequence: CASTEQGRDTGELFF.

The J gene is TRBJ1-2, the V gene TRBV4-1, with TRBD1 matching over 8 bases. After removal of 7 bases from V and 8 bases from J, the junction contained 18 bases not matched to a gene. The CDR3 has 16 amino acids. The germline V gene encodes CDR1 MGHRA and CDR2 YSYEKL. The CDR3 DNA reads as TGCGCCAGCAAACCAGACCCCCAGGGGGCTGCTGGAGGCTACACCTTC. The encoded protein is CASKPDPQGAAGGYTF.

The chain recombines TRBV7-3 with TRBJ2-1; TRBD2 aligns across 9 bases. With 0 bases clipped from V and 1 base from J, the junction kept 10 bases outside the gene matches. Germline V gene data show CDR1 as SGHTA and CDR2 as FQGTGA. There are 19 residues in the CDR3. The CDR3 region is CASSLTGRTTSGSYNEQFF. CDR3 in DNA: TGTGCCAGCAGCTTAACAGGTAGAACGACTAGCGGTTCCTACAATGAGCAGTTCTTC.

This CDR3 reads CASSVPRDRGQPDTQYF. CDR3 DNA: TGTGCCAGCAGCGTTCCCCGGGACAGGGGTCAACCAGATACGCAGTATTTT. The rearrangement links TRBV9 to TRBJ2-3; 10 positions match TRBD1. The junction had 10 bases not matched to a gene; V was cut back by 2 bases and J by 4 bases. CDR1 and CDR2 from the germline V gene are SGDLS and YYNGEE. The CDR3 is 17 residues long. Looking up the rest from reference TRBV9 and TRBJ2-3 gives the full variable domain: DSGVTQTPKHLITATGQRVTLRCSPRSGDLSVYWYQQSLDQGLQFLIQYYNGEERAKGNILERFSAQQFPDLHSELNLSSLELGDSALYFCASSVPRDRGQPDTQYFGPGTRLTVL.

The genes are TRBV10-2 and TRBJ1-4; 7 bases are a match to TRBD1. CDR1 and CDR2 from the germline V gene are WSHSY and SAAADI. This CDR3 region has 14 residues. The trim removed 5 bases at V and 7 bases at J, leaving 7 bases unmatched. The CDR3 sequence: CASSSGTAIEKLFF. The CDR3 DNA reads TGCGCCAGCAGTTCCGGGACAGCTATTGAAAAACTGTTTTTT.

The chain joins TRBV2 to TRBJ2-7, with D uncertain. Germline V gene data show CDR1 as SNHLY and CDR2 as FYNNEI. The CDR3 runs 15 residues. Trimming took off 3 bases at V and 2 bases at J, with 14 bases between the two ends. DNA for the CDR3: TGTGCCAGCAGTGAGAGAGAGCTATCCCCCTACGAGCAGTACTTC. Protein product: CASSERELSPYEQYF.